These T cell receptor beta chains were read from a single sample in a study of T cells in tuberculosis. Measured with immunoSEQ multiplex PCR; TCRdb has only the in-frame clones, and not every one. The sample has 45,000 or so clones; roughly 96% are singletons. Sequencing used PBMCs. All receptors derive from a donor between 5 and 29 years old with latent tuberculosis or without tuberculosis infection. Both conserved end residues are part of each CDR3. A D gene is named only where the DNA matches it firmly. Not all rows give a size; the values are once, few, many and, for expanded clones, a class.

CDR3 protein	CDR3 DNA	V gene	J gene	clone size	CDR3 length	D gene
CTFTEAFF	TGCACGTTCACTGAAGCTTTCTTT	TRBV20-1	TRBJ1-1	.	8	.
CASSIETGTLGYTF	TGTGCCAGTAGTATAGAGACAGGGACCCTCGGCTACACCTTC	TRBV19	TRBJ1-2	.	14	TRBD1
CSVDWFQAGRTDTQYF	TGCAGCGTTGATTGGTTTCAAGCGGGCCGCACAGATACGCAGTATTTT	TRBV29-1	TRBJ2-3	.	16	.
CASSRPIQVYNYGYTF	TGTGCCAGCAGCCGCCCAATACAAGTTTATAACTATGGCTACACCTTC	TRBV7-9	TRBJ1-2	.	16	.
CASSLGGGGNTEAFF	TGCGCCAGCAGCTTGGGGGGGGGCGGGAACACTGAAGCTTTCTTT	TRBV5-1	TRBJ1-1	.	15	.
CASSQLPLGEAYYGYTF	TGCGCCAGCAGCCAACTCCCCCTCGGGGAGGCCTACTATGGCTACACCTTC	TRBV4-1	TRBJ1-2	once	17	.
CASSGQGSSYEQYF	TGTGCCAGCAGTGGTCAGGGGAGCTCCTACGAGCAGTACTTC	TRBV2	TRBJ2-7	once	14	.
CASSWTTRWPVYEQYF	TGTGCCAGCAGCTGGACTACCAGGTGGCCTGTCTACGAGCAGTACTTC	TRBV5-8	TRBJ2-7	.	16	.
CASSPGDTVVPQHF	TGTGCCAGCTCACCCGGGGACACTGTTGTGCCCCAGCATTTT	TRBV18	TRBJ1-5	.	14	.
CASSPPTTQETQYF	TGTGCCAGCTCACCACCGACTACCCAAGAGACCCAGTACTTC	TRBV18	TRBJ2-5	.	14	.
CASSAQSMSNYGYTF	TGCGCCAGCAGTGCCCAAAGCATGAGTAACTATGGCTACACCTTC	TRBV10-2	TRBJ1-2	.	15	.
CASSPNPTGAYEQYF	TGTGCCAGCAGCCCAAACCCTACAGGGGCCTACGAGCAGTACTTC	TRBV7-2	TRBJ2-7	once	15	TRBD1
CASSMAGGMGTGELFF	TGTGCCAGTAGTATGGCTGGGGGGATGGGAACCGGGGAGCTGTTTTTT	TRBV19	TRBJ2-2	.	16	.
CAISEGQGGNSPLHF	TGTGCCATCAGTGAGGGACAGGGGGGTAATTCACCCCTCCACTTT	TRBV10-3	TRBJ1-6	.	15	TRBD1
CASAVDTLYEQYF	TGCGCCAGCGCAGTAGACACCCTCTACGAGCAGTACTTC	TRBV10-2	TRBJ2-7	.	13	.
CAWMGSPLLFADGYTF	TGTGCCTGGATGGGTAGTCCTCTACTTTTCGCGGATGGCTACACCTTC	TRBV30	TRBJ1-2	.	16	.
CASSQTGNSYEQYF	TGCGCCAGCAGCCAAACAGGAAACTCCTACGAGCAGTACTTC	TRBV4-1	TRBJ2-7	once	14	.
CAIREGRTEAFF	TGTGCCATCAGAGAGGGAAGGACTGAAGCTTTCTTT	TRBV15	TRBJ1-1	.	12	.
CASRTAGGTDTQYF	TGTGCCAGCAGAACAGCGGGGGGAACAGATACGCAGTATTTT	TRBV6-6	TRBJ2-3	.	14	TRBD2
CASSYIGAGSHEQYF	TGTGCCAGCAGTTACATTGGGGCAGGGTCCCACGAGCAGTACTTC	TRBV6-5	TRBJ2-7	.	15	.
CASSLMPRLNTEAFF	TGTGCCAGCAGTTTAATGCCTAGACTGAACACTGAAGCTTTCTTT	TRBV27	TRBJ1-1	.	15	.
CAISESDRPNTEAFF	TGTGCCATCAGTGAGTCTGACAGGCCGAACACTGAAGCTTTCTTT	TRBV10-3	TRBJ1-1	few	15	.
CASSRTGDSYEQYF	TGTGCCAGCAGTAGGACGGGGGACTCCTACGAGCAGTACTTC	TRBV27	TRBJ2-7	.	14	.
CASRIYLTENEKLFF	TGTGCCAGCAGAATATATTTGACTGAAAATGAAAAACTGTTTTTT	TRBV2	TRBJ1-4	.	15	.
CASSPISLDRQPANEKLFF	TGTGCCAGCAGCCCAATTTCCTTGGACAGACAACCAGCTAATGAAAAACTGTTTTTT	TRBV11-2	TRBJ1-4	.	19	.
CASRPGTGNTEAFF	TGTGCCAGCAGACCCGGGACAGGGAACACTGAAGCTTTCTTT	TRBV5-4	TRBJ1-1	few	14	TRBD1
CAWSGPFSIGTWDPEQYF	TGTGCCTGGAGTGGGCCCTTTTCAATAGGGACATGGGATCCCGAGCAGTACTTC	TRBV30	TRBJ2-7	.	18	.
CASSLQGRETQYF	TGTGCCAGCAGCCTACAGGGCCGCGAGACCCAGTACTTC	TRBV7-2	TRBJ2-5	once	13	.
CASSPSLSYGYTF	TGTGCCAGCAGCCCGTCGTTGAGCTATGGCTACACCTTC	TRBV14	TRBJ1-2	.	13	.
CASSSPGADTEAFF	TGTGCCAGCAGCTCTCCAGGGGCGGACACTGAAGCTTTCTTT	TRBV7-2	TRBJ1-1	.	14	.
CASSARDRGRNEQFF	TGCGCCAGCAGTGCTCGGGACAGGGGGCGGAATGAGCAGTTCTTC	TRBV10-2	TRBJ2-1	.	15	TRBD1
CASSQTGFPNEKLFF	TGCGCCAGCAGCCAGACAGGGTTCCCTAATGAAAAACTGTTTTTT	TRBV4-1	TRBJ1-4	.	15	TRBD1
CASSLDEGLPETQYF	TGCGCCAGCAGCTTGGATGAGGGACTGCCAGAGACCCAGTACTTC	TRBV5-1	TRBJ2-5	.	15	.
CASSSPGLAPSDTQYF	TGTGCCAGCAGCTCACCGGGACTAGCGCCTTCAGATACGCAGTATTTT	TRBV7-9	TRBJ2-3	.	16	TRBD2
CASSPHQGLRGGFLYGYTF	TGTGCCAGCAGCCCACATCAAGGGTTGCGGGGCGGATTCTTATACGGCTACACCTTC	TRBV9	TRBJ1-2	.	19	.
CASSHGQGAYGYTF	TGTGCCAGCAGCCATGGACAGGGGGCCTATGGCTACACCTTC	TRBV7-9	TRBJ1-2	.	14	TRBD1
CASRLAGGGLSYEQYF	TGTGCCAGCAGGCTGGCCGGCGGGGGGCTTTCGTACGAGCAGTACTTC	TRBV11-2	TRBJ2-7	.	16	TRBD2
CASNDWNRAELDEQYF	TGTGCCAGCAATGATTGGAACAGGGCCGAGTTAGACGAGCAGTACTTC	TRBV2	TRBJ2-7	.	16	.
CASSVSSASGYPDTQYF	TGTGCCAGCAGCGTAAGTTCGGCTAGCGGATATCCAGATACGCAGTATTTT	TRBV9	TRBJ2-3	.	17	TRBD2
CASSGRDSPYTDTQYF	TGTGCCAGCAGTGGGAGGGACAGTCCTTACACAGATACGCAGTATTTT	TRBV6-1	TRBJ2-3	.	16	.
CASSSLANTEAFF	TGCGCCAGCAGTAGCCTAGCGAACACTGAAGCTTTCTTT	TRBV5-1	TRBJ1-1	.	13	.
CASSAPAGANGYTF	TGTGCCAGCAGCGCCCCGGCGGGGGCGAACGGCTACACCTTC	TRBV9	TRBJ1-2	.	14	.
CASSETWTGRDEQFF	TGTGCCAGCAGTGAAACATGGACAGGGAGGGATGAGCAGTTCTTC	TRBV6-1	TRBJ2-1	.	15	.
CASSTSGLSYNEQFF	TGCGCCAGCAGTACTAGCGGGCTCTCCTACAATGAGCAGTTCTTC	TRBV5-1	TRBJ2-1	.	15	TRBD2
CASSLTPEAFF	TGTGCCAGCAGCCTTACACCAGAAGCTTTCTTT	TRBV2	TRBJ1-1	.	11	.
CASSPRQGLTNEKLFF	TGTGCCAGCAGCCCTAGACAGGGCCTTACTAATGAAAAACTGTTTTTT	TRBV7-8	TRBJ1-4	.	16	TRBD1
CASSVAENIRNYGYTF	TGTGCCAGCAGCGTAGCCGAGAATATTCGGAACTATGGCTACACCTTC	TRBV9	TRBJ1-2	.	16	.
CASSPDPRGSDGYTF	TGTGCCAGCAGCCCAGACCCCCGGGGGTCAGACGGCTACACCTTC	TRBV11-2	TRBJ1-2	.	15	.
CASSPPGQGFAEAFF	TGTGCCAGCAGTCCGCCGGGACAGGGTTTCGCTGAAGCTTTCTTT	TRBV28	TRBJ1-1	.	15	TRBD1
CASSLGDSGANVLTF	TGTGCCAGCAGCTTAGGAGACTCTGGGGCCAACGTCCTGACTTTC	TRBV5-8	TRBJ2-6	.	15	.